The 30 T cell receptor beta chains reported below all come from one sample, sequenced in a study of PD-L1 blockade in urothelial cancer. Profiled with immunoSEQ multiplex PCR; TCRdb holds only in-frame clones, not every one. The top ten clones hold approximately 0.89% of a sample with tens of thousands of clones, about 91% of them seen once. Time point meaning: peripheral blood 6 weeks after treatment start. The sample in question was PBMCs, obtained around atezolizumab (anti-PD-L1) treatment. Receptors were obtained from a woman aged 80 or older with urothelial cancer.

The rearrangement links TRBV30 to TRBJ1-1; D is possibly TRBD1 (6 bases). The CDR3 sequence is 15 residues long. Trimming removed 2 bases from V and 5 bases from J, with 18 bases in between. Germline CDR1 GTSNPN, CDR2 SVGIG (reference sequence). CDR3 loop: CAWSPPGALGTEAFF. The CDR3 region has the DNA TGTGCCTGGAGTCCCCCAGGGGCCTTGGGGACTGAAGCTTTCTTT. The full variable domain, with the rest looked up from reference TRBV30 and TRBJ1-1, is SQTIHQWPATLVQPVGSPLSLECTVEGTSNPNLYWYRQAAGRGLQLLFYSVGIGQISSEVPQNLSASRPQDRQFILSSKKLLLSDSGFYLCAWSPPGALGTEAFFGQGTRLTVV.

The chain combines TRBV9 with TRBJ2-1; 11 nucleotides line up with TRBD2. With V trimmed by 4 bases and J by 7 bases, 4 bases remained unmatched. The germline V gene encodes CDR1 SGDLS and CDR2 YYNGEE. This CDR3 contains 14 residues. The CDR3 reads CASSPWTSGNEQFF. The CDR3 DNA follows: TGTGCCAGCAGCCCGTGGACTAGCGGGAATGAGCAGTTCTTC.

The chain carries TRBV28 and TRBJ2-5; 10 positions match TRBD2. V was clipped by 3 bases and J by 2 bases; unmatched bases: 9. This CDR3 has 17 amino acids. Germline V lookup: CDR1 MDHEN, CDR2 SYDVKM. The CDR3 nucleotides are TGTGCCAGCAGTTTCCCTCTCCGGACTAGCGGACAAGAGACCCAGTACTTC. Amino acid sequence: CASSFPLRTSGQETQYF.

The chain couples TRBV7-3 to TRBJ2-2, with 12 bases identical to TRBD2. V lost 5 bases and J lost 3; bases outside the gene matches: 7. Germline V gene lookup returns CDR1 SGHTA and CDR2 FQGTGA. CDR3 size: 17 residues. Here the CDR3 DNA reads TGTGCCAGCAGCCCCAGACTAGCGGGAGCCGACACCGGGGAGCTGTTTTTT. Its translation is CASSPRLAGADTGELFF.

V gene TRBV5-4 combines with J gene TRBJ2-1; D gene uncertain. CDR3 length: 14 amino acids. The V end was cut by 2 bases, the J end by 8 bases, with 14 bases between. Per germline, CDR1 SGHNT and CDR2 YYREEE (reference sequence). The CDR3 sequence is CASSFGFKTDEQFF. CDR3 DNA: TGTGCCAGCAGCTTCGGGTTCAAAACCGATGAGCAGTTCTTC.

The CDR3, as DNA: TGTGCCAGCAGTCAACAAAGCACTGAAGCTTTCTTT. As protein: CASSQQSTEAFF. V is TRBV28 and J is TRBJ1-1, with D hard to call. The ends were cut back, 5 bases at V and 4 bases at J, with 8 bases in the middle. Germline values: CDR1 MDHEN, CDR2 SYDVKM. This CDR3 region has 12 residues.

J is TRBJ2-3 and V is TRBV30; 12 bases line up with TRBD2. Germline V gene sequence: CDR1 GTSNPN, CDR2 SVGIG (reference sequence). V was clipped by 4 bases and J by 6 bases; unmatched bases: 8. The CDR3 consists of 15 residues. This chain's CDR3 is CAWNPSSGRADTQYF. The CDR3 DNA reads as TGTGCCTGGAATCCATCTAGCGGGAGGGCCGATACGCAGTATTTT.

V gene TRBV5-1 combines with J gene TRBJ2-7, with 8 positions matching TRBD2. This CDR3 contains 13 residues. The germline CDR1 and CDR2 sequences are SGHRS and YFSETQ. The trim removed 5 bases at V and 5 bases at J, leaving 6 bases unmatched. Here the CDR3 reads CASRGLAGDEQYF. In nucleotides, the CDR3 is TGCGCCAGCAGAGGGCTAGCGGGCGACGAGCAGTACTTC.

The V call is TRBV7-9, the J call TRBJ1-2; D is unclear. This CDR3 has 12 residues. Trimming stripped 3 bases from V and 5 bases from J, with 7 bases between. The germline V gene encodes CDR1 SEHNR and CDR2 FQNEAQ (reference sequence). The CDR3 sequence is CASSFRAYGYTF. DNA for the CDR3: TGTGCCAGCAGCTTTCGAGCTTATGGCTACACCTTC. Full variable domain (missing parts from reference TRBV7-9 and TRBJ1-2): DTGVSQNPRHKITKRGQNVTFRCDPISEHNRLYWYRQTLGQGPEFLTYFQNEAQLEKSRLLSDRFSAERPKGSFSTLEIQRTEQGDSAMYLCASSFRAYGYTFGSGTRLTVV.

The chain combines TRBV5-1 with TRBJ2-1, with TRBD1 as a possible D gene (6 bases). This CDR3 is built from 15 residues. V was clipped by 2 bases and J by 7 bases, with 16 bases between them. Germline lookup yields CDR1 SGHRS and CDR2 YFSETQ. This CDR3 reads CASSLLGEGVNEQFF. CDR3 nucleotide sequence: TGCGCCAGCAGCTTACTAGGTGAGGGGGTGAATGAGCAGTTCTTC.

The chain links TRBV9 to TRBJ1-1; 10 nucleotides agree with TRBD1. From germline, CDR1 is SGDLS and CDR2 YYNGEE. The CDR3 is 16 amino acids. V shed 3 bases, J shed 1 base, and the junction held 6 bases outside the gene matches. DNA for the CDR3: TGTGCCAGCAGCGCCGGGACAGGGGACGCGAACACTGAAGCTTTCTTT. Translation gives CASSAGTGDANTEAFF.

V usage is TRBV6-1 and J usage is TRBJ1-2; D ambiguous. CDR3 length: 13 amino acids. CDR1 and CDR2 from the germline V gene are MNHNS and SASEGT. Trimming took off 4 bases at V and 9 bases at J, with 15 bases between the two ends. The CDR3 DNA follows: TGTGCCAGCAGTGTGGTCTATGGGGAGAGCTACACCTTC. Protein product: CASSVVYGESYTF.

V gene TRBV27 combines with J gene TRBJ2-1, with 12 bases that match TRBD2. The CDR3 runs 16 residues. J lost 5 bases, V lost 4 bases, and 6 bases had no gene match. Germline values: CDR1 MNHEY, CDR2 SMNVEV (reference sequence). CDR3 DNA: TGTGCCAGCAGTTCACCGGGACTAGCGGGTGACAATGAGCAGTTCTTC. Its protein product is CASSSPGLAGDNEQFF.

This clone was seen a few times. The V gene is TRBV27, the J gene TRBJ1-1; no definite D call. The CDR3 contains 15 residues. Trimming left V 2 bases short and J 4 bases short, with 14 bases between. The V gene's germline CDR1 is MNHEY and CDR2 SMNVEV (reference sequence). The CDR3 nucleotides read TGTGCCAGCAGTTTACAGTCCCGGTGGGCCACTGAAGCTTTCTTT. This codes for CASSLQSRWATEAFF.

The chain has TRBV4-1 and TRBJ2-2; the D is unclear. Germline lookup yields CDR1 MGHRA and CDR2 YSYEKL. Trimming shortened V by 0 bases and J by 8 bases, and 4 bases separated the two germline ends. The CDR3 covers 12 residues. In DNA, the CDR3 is TGCGCCAGCAGCCAAGATCAGGGGGAGCTGTTTTTT. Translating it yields CASSQDQGELFF.

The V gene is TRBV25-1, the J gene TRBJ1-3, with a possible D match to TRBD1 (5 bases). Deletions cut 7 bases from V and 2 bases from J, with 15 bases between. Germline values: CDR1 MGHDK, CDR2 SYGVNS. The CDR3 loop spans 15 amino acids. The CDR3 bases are TGTGCCAGCAATTCGGGGGTGAAAACTGGAAACACCATATATTTT. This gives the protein CASNSGVKTGNTIYF.

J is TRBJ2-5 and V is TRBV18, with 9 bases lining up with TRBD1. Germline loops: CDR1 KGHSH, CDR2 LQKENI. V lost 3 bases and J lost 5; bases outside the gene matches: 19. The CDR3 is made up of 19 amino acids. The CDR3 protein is CASSPPLPTRTGESETQYF. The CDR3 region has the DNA TGTGCCAGCTCACCCCCACTCCCTACTCGGACAGGGGAGTCCGAGACCCAGTACTTC.

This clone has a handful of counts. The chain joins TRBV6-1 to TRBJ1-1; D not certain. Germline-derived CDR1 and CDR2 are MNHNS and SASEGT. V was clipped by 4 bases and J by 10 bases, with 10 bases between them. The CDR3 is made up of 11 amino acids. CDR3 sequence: CASSVTVIAFF. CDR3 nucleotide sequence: TGTGCCAGCAGTGTAACTGTCATAGCTTTCTTT.

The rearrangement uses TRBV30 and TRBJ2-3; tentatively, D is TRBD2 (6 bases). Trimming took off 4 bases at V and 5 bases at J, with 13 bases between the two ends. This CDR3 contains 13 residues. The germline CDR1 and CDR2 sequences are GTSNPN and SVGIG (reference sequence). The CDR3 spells CAWMREEQDTQYF. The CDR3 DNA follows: TGTGCCTGGATGCGGGAAGAACAAGATACGCAGTATTTT.

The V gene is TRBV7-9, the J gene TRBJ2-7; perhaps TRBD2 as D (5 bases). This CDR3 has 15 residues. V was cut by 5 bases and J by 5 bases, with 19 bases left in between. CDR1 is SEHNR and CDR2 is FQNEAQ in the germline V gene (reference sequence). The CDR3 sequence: CASSHGGGPSDEQYF. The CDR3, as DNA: TGTGCCAGCAGCCACGGAGGAGGCCCATCCGACGAGCAGTACTTC.

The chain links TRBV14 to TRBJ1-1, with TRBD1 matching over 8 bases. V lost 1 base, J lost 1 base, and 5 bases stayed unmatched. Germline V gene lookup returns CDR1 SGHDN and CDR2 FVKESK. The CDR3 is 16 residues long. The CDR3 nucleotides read TGTGCCAGCAGCCAAGGGACAGGGTTTAGGAACACTGAAGCTTTCTTT. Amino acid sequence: CASSQGTGFRNTEAFF.

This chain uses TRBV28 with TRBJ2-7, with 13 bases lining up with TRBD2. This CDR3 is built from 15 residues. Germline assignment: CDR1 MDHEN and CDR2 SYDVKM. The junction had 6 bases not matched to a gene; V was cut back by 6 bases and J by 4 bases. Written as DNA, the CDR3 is TGTGCCAGCAGGGATGGGACTAGCGGGAAGTACGAGCAGTACTTC. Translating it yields CASRDGTSGKYEQYF.

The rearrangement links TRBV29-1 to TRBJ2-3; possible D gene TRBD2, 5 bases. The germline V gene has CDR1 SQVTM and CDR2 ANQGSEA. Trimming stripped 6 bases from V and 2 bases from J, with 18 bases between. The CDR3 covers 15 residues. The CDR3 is CSVEVTGIITDTQYF. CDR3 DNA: TGCAGCGTGGAGGTTACGGGGATAATCACAGATACGCAGTATTTT.

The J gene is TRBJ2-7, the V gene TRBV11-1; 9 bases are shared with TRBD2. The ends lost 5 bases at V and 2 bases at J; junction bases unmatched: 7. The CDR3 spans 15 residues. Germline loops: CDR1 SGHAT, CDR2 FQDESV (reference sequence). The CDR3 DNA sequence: TGTGCCAGCAGCCCCGGGACTAGCCTAACCTACGAGCAGTACTTC. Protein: CASSPGTSLTYEQYF.

The CDR3: CASSTSVSTDTQYF. The CDR3 nucleotides read TGCGCCAGCAGTACTAGCGTAAGCACAGATACGCAGTATTTT. The chain is built from TRBV10-1 and TRBJ2-3, with 7 positions matching TRBD2. Trimming cost V 5 bases and J 0 bases; bases outside gene matches: 2. Germline V CDR1 and CDR2: WNHNN, SYGVQD (reference sequence). This CDR3 comprises 14 residues.

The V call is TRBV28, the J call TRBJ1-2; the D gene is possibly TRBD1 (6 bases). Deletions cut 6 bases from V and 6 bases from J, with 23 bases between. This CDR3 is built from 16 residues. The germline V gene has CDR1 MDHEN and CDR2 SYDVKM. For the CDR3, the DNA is TGTGCCAGCAGCACCCCCCCTGCGGCAGGGGTGGATGGCTACACCTTC. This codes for CASSTPPAAGVDGYTF.

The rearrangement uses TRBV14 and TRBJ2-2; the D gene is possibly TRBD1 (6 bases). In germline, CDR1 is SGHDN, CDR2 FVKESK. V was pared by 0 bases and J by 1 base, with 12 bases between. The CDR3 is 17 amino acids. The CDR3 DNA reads TGTGCCAGCAGCCAAGATGCTCGACAGGTGAACACCGGGGAGCTGTTTTTT. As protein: CASSQDARQVNTGELFF.

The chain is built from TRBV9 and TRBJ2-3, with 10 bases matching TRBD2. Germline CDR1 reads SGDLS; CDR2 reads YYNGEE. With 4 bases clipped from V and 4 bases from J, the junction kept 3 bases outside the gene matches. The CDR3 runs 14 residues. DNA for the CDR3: TGTGCCAGCAGCACTAGCGGGAAGGCAGATACGCAGTATTTT. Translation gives CASSTSGKADTQYF. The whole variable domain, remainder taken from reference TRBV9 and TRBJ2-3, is DSGVTQTPKHLITATGQRVTLRCSPRSGDLSVYWYQQSLDQGLQFLIQYYNGEERAKGNILERFSAQQFPDLHSELNLSSLELGDSALYFCASSTSGKADTQYFGPGTRLTVL.

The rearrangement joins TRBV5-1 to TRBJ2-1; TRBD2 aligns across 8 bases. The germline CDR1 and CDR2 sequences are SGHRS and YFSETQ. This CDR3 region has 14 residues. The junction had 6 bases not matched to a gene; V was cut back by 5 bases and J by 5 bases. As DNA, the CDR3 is TGCGCCAGCAGAAAGACTAGCGCCAACAATGAGCAGTTCTTC. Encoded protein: CASRKTSANNEQFF.

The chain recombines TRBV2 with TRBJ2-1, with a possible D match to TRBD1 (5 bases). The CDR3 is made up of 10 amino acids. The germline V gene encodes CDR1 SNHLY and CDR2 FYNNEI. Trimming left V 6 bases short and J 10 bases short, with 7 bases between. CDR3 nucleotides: TGTGCCAGCAGCCGGACAGAGCAGTTCTTC. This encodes CASSRTEQFF.